This T cell receptor beta chain was identified in a study of T cells in Graves' hyperthyroidism and ophthalmopathy. Whole-study results and caveats: Model predictions of ophthalmopathy came a median about 6.3 months before onset.

The investigators amplified TCR beta CDR3 regions from RNA transcripts. The study used the HTBI primer set for a first-round RT-PCR of the TCR CDR3. TCRdb independently ran MiXCR on the multiplex PCR reads; one entry per CDR3 protein. Of approximately 200,000 distinct CDR3 sequences detected, roughly 18% appear once; the ten largest clones hold about 48%. Newly diagnosed hyperthyroidism patients aged 18 to 65 years had disease lasting under 2 months. This CDR3 is 12 amino acids long. Germline V gene sequence: CDR1 SGDLS, CDR2 YYNGEE. Trimming shortened V by 0 bases and J by 8 bases, and 7 bases separated the two germline ends. Only a few counts were recorded for this clonotype. What it binds is unknown.

The sequenced sample consisted of blood. This receptor was identified in a man aged 35 to 55 with Graves' hyperthyroidism. The V gene is TRBV9, the J gene TRBJ2-3; weak D call: TRBD2 (5 bases). The CDR3 nucleotides read TGTGCCAGCAGCGTAGTGGCGGGTACGCAGTATTTT. It encodes CASSVVAGTQYF.